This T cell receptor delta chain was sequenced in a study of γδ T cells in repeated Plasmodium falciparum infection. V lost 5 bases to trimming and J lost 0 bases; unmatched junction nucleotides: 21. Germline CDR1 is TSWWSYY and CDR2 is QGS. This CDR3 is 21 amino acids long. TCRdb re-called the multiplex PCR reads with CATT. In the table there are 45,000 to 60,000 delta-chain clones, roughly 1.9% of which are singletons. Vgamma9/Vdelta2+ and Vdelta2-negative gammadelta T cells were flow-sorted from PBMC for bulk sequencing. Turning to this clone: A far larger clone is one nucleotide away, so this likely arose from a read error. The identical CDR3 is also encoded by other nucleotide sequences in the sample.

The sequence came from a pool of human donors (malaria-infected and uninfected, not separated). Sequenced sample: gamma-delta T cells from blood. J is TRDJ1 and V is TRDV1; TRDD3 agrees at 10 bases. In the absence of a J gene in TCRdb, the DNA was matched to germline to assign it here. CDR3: CALGKGILWWGIPKYTDKLIF. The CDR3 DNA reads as TGTGCTCTTGGGAAAGGGATTCTTTGGTGGGGGATACCAAAGTACACCGATAAACTCATCTTT.